This T cell receptor beta chain was recovered during a study of vaccination effects on CD4 cells after COVID-19 (dated 2022 in TCRdb). With regard to the full study: The ViraFEST assay stimulated PBMC with viral peptide pools and then used TCR sequencing to identify antigen-specific CD4+ T cell clonotypes by expansion. Post-vaccine samples across the study were collected a median of 72 days after the second dose, with a range of 14 to 241. Approximately 2.1 million PBMC per well were cultured in IMDM with 5% human AB serum, roughly 10 IU/ml IL-2 and gentamicin, plus 10 ug/ml peptides. In both COVID-19 convalescent patients and infection-naive vaccine recipients, the study compared SARS-CoV-2 spike-specific CD4+ TCR repertoires from before mRNA vaccination with those from after it. Altogether, around ten COVID-19 convalescent patients and a few SARS-CoV-2-naive healthy vaccine recipients made up the full study. Cultures from other donors in the study were sequenced with the Oncomine TCR Beta short-read assay on an Illumina iSeq 100.

The library was produced with the immunoSEQ multiplex PCR assay. TCR beta CDR3 sequencing was performed on DNA from the cultured, isolated CD4+ T cells. In the source study's methods: The analysis removed non-productive TCR sequences, trimmed reads to the CDR3 region, and retained only CDR3s that were 7 or more amino acids long. The MANAFEST web app was used to identify antigen-specific clonotypes by comparing expansion in peptide wells with expansion in reference cultures. For clones to be considered positive, expansion at FDR<0.05 versus reference and all other wells, an odds ratio above 5, and a frequency above 0.1% in two replicate wells were required. Clonotypes significantly expanded in SARS-CoV-2 spike wells and in at least one common cold coronavirus spike condition were defined as cross-reactive. Levenshtein distance calculated with the stringdist R package was used to assess CDR3 similarity, and unrooted trees were constructed with ape in R 3.6.1. Held by TCRdb, this immuneACCESS table contains in-frame sequences only and omits some clones. Under half of the omission traces to an unresolved V gene where checked; the cause of the rest is unknown. For V, J and clone size, that table is used; D and trimming come from the DNA. The sample contains more than 35,000 clones, around 70% of them found a single time. The top ten clonotypes cover over 8.5% of the sample.

What the work shows at the level of the full study, not this receptor alone: The study was limited by a small number of convalescent patients, and early post-infection timepoints were lacking. Among healthy vaccine recipients, nearly all vaccine-induced clones were SARS-CoV-2 mono-reactive, and just 1 of 255 was cross-reactive with common cold coronaviruses. Marked clonal contraction was observed in both infection-induced and vaccine-induced clones at late post-vaccination timepoints, consistent with waning T cell responses.

To note about this clone: This receptor's antigen is unknown. Nothing much larger sits one base from this clone, and base qualities are not available.

After 10 days of culture, CD4+ T cells were isolated with the EasySep CD4+ T cell isolation kit. Each participant got two doses of an mRNA SARS-CoV-2 vaccine, either BNT162b2 or mRNA-1273. The absence of prior SARS-CoV-2 infection in healthy vaccine recipients was confirmed by negative nucleocapsid antibodies before and after vaccination. Half of the culture medium was replaced with fresh IL-2-containing medium on days 3 and 7. Unless otherwise noted, each peptide stimulation condition was cultured in triplicate wells. Using Ficoll-Paque Plus gradient centrifugation, PBMC were separated from whole blood and then either used fresh or cryopreserved at -140C. Genomic DNA was extracted from cultured CD4+ T cells with the QIAamp micro DNA kit. V was cut back by 7 bases and J by 4 bases, leaving a gap of 22 bases between them. The CDR3 goes from the cysteine to the phenylalanine over 16 residues. Kept here is only the CDR3 DNA, which spans 48 bases and is read in frame from base 1. Via the germline V gene (reference sequence), CDR1 is LNHDA and CDR2 SQIVND.

Specimen: CD4+ T cells from PBMCs cultured without peptide, collected after COVID-19 vaccination. This sequence uses TRBV19 and TRBJ2-5, and TRBD1 may be the D gene, going by 7 matching bases. This TCR was sampled from a human donor who received a COVID-19 vaccine. The nucleotides are TGTGCCAGTAAATCAGGGGGAGGACACTGGGGAGAGACCCAGTACTTC. Protein translation: CASKSGGGHWGETQYF.